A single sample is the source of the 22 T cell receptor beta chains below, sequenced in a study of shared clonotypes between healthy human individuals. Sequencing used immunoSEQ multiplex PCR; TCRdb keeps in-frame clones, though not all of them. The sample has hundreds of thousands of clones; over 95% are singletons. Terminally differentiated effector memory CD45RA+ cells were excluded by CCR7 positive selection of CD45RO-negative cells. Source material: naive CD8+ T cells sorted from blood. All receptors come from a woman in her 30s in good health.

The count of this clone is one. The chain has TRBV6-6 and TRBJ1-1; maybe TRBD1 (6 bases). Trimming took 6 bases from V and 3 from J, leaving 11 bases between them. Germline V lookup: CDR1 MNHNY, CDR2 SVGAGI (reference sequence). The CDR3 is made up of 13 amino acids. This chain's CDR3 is CASRAPGDTEAFF. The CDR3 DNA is TGTGCCAGCAGGGCCCCAGGGGACACTGAAGCTTTCTTT.

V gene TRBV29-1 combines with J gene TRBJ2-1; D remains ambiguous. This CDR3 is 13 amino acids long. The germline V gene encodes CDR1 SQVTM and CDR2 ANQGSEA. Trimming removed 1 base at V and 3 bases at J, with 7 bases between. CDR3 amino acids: CSVEAGLYNEQFF. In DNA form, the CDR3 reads TGCAGCGTTGAAGCGGGTCTCTACAATGAGCAGTTCTTC.

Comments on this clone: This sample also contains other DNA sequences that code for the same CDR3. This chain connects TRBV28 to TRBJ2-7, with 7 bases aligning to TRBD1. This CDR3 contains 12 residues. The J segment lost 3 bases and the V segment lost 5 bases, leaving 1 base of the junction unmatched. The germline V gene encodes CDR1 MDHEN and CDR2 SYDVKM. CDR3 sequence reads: CASSDRVYEQYF. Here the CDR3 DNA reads TGTGCCAGCAGTGACAGGGTCTACGAGCAGTACTTC.

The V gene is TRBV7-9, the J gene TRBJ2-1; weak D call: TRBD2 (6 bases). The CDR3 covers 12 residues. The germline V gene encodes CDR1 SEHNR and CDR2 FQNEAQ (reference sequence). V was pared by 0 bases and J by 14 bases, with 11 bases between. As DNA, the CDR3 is TGTGCCAGCAGCTTAGCCGCACTAGCAAAGTTCTTC. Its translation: CASSLAALAKFF. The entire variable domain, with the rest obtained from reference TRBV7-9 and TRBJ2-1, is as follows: DTGVSQNPRHKITKRGQNVTFRCDPISEHNRLYWYRQTLGQGPEFLTYFQNEAQLEKSRLLSDRFSAERPKGSFSTLEIQRTEQGDSAMYLCASSLAALAKFFGPGTRLTVL.

The CDR3 loop reads CASRGEQETQYF. The DNA of the CDR3 is TGTGCCAGCAGGGGAGAACAAGAGACCCAGTACTTC. The rearrangement uses TRBV7-9 and TRBJ2-5, with D maybe TRBD2 (5 bases). Trimming took off 6 bases at V and 2 bases at J, with 7 bases between the two ends. CDR1 is SEHNR and CDR2 is FQNEAQ in the germline V gene (reference sequence). This CDR3 spans 12 amino acids.

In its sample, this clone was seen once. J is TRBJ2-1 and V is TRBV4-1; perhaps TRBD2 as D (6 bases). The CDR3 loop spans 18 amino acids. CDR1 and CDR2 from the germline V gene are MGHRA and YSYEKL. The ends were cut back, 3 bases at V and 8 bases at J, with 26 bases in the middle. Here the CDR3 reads CASSQGPDFLEGLYEQFF. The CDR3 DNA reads TGCGCCAGCAGCCAGGGCCCGGACTTCTTGGAGGGACTTTATGAGCAGTTCTTC.

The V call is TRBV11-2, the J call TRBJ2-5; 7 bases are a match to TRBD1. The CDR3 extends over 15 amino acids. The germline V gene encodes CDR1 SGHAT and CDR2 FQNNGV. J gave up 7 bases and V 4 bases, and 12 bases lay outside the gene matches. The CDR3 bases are TGTGCCAGCAGCTCCCCAACAGGGGTGGGGTGGACCCAGTACTTC. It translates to CASSSPTGVGWTQYF.

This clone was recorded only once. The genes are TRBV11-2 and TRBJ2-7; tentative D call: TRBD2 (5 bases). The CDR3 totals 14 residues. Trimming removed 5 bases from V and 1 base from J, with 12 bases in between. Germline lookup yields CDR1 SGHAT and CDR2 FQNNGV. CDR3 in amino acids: CASSRPRESYEQYF. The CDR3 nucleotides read TGTGCCAGCAGCCGCCCGAGGGAGTCCTACGAGCAGTACTTC.

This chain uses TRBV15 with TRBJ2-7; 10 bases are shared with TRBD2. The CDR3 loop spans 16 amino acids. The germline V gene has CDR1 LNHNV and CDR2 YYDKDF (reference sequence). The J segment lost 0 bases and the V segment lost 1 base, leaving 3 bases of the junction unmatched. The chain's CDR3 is CATSRALAGVSYEQYF. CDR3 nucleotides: TGTGCCACCAGCAGAGCCCTAGCGGGAGTCTCCTACGAGCAGTACTTC.

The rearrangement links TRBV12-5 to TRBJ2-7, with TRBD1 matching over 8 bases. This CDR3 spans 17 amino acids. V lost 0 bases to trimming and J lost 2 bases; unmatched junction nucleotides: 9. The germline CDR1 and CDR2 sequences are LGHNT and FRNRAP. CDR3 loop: CASGLVLLGQATYEQYF. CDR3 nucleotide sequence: TGTGCTAGTGGTTTGGTACTCCTGGGACAGGCGACCTACGAGCAGTACTTC.

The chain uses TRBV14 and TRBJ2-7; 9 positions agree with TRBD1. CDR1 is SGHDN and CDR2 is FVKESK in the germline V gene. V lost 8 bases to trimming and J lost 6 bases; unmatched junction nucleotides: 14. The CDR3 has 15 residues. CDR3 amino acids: CASSDPGQGPVEQYF. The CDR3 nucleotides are TGTGCCAGCTCAGACCCGGGACAGGGCCCAGTCGAGCAGTACTTC.

CDR3 nucleotide sequence: TGCGCCAGCAGTGAGATAGCGGGACTCTCCTACAATGAGCAGTTCTTC. This codes for CASSEIAGLSYNEQFF. The chain combines TRBV10-1 with TRBJ2-1, with 8 bases identical to TRBD2. Per the germline V gene, CDR1 is WNHNN and CDR2 is SYGVQD (reference sequence). J was trimmed by 0 bases and V by 2 bases; bases with no gene match: 3. CDR3 length: 16 amino acids.

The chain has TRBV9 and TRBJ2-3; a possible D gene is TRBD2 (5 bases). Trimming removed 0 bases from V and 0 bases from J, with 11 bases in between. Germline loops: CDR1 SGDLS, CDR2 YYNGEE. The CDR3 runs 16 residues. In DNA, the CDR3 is TGTGCCAGCAGCGTAGGTAGCGACCCGAGCACAGATACGCAGTATTTT. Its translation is CASSVGSDPSTDTQYF.

The CDR3 here is CASSSGLGSYEQYF. The CDR3 DNA is TGTGCCAGCAGCTCGGGACTAGGAAGCTACGAGCAGTACTTC. The rearrangement uses TRBV6-5 and TRBJ2-7; 8 bases match TRBD2. CDR1 is MNHEY, CDR2 SVGAGI, per germline. The CDR3 runs 14 residues. The trim removed 6 bases at V and 3 bases at J, leaving 7 bases unmatched.

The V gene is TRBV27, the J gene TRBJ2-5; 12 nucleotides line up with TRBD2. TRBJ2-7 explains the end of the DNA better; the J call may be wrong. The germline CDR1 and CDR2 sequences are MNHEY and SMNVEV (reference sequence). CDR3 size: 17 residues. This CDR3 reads CARRASGRAGLSYEQYF. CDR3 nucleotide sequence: TGTGCCAGAAGGGCTAGCGGGAGGGCCGGCCTCTCCTACGAGCAGTACTTC.

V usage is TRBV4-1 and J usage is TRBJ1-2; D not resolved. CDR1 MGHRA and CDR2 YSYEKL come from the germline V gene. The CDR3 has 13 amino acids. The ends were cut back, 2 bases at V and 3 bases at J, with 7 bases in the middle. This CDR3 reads CASSQSEDYGYTF. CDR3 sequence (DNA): TGCGCCAGCAGCCAATCGGAGGACTATGGCTACACCTTC.

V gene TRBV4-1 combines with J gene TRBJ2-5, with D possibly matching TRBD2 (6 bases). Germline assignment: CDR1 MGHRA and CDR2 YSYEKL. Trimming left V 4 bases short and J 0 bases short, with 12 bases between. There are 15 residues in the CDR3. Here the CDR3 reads CASSPVPGDQETQYF. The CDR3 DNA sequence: TGCGCCAGCAGCCCGGTTCCGGGAGACCAAGAGACCCAGTACTTC.

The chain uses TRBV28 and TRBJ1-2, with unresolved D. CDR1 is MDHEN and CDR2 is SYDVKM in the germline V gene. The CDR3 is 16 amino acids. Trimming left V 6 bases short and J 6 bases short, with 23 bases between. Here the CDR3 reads CASSPLRFWDSDGYTF. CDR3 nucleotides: TGTGCCAGCAGCCCCCTTCGATTTTGGGATAGTGATGGCTACACCTTC.

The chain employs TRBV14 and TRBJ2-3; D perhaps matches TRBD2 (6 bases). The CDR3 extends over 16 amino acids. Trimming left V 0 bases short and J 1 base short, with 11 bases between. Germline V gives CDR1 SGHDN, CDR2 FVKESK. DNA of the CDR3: TGTGCCAGCAGCCAAGATGAGGGCGGGGGCACAGATACGCAGTATTTT. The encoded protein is CASSQDEGGGTDTQYF.

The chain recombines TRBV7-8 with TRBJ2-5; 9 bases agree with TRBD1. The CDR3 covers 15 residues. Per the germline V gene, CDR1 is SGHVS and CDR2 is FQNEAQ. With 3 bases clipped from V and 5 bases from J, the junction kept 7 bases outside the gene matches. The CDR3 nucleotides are TGTGCCAGCAGCTTCACAGGGGGCTCGTTTGAGACCCAGTACTTC. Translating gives CASSFTGGSFETQYF.

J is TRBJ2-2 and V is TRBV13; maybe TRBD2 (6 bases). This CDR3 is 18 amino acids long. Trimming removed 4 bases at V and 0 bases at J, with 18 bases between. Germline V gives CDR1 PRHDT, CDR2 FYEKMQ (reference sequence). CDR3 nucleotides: TGTGCCAGCAGCTCGGGCCTGGGAGCGGGCCCGAACACCGGGGAGCTGTTTTTT. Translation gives CASSSGLGAGPNTGELFF.

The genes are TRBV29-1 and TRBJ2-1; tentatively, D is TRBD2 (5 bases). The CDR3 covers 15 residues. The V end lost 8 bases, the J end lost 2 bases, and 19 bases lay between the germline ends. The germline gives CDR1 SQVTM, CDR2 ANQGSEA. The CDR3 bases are TGCAGCACCACGGCGGGCTTCGTCCCCTACAATGAGCAGTTCTTC. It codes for CSTTAGFVPYNEQFF.